What follows describes a single TCR beta chain. Its antigen is still unknown. The sample originates from a study of OX40 agonist ivuxolimab in advanced cancers. The wider study: Patients treated during dose escalation were battling hepatocellular carcinoma, melanoma, renal cell or head and neck cancer.

The assay was immunoSEQ multiplex PCR, and TCRdb's table has in-frame clones only and misses some. The sample gives 68,000 or so clones, about 82% of which show up once; 9.5% to 13% is in the top ten. Excluded were patients having autoimmune disease history or systemic immunosuppression. This CDR3 has 16 residues. V was trimmed by 1 base and J by 16 bases, leaving 23 bases between them. The germline V gene has CDR1 LGHNA and CDR2 YSLEER. Study-level results: More expanded clones were found, on average, in CD8+ than in CD4+ T cells.

The chain employs TRBV4-3 and TRBJ1-6, with a tentative D call TRBD1 (6 bases). The receptor comes from an adult with an advanced solid tumor such as melanoma, head and neck, liver or kidney cancer. The sample here was CD4+ or CD8+ T cells sorted from blood, taken in a trial of the OX40 agonist ivuxolimab. In DNA, the CDR3 is TGCGCCAGCAGCCAAGTGGGGACATTTGTCAGGTCAGAACTCCACTTT. Translation: CASSQVGTFVRSELHF.